What follows is one TCR beta chain and its context. This entry is derived from a study of OX40 agonist ivuxolimab in advanced cancers. Profiling relied on immunoSEQ multiplex PCR, and the TCRdb table lists in-frame clones only, not all of them. Altogether some 13,000 clones are present, roughly 84% being singletons, with the ten largest covering roughly 69%. Germline V CDR1 and CDR2: SGHVS, FNYEAQ. The CDR3 length is 14 residues. V lost 4 bases to trimming and J lost 8 bases; unmatched junction nucleotides: 4. This sequence originates from an adult with an advanced solid tumor such as melanoma, head and neck, liver or kidney cancer. V and J are TRBV7-6 and TRBJ2-1; 11 bases are a match to TRBD2. The sequenced sample was CD4+ or CD8+ T cells sorted from blood, obtained in a trial of the OX40 agonist ivuxolimab. CDR3 coding DNA: TGTGCCAGCAGCTCTAGCGGGGGGATAGATGAGCAGTTCTTC. Its translation: CASSSSGGIDEQFF.